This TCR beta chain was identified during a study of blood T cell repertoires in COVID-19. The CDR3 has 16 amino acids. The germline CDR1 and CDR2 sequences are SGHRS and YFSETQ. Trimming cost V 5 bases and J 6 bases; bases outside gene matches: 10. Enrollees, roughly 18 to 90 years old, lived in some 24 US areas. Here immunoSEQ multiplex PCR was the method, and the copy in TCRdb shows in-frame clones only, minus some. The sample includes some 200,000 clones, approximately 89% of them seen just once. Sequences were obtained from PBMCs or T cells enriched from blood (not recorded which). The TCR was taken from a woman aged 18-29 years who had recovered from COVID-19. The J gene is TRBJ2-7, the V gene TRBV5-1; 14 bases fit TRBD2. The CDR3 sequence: CASRPGTSGSRAEQYF. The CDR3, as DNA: TGCGCCAGCAGACCCGGGACTAGCGGGAGCAGAGCCGAGCAGTACTTC.